This T cell receptor (beta chain) was recorded in a study of blood T cell repertoires in COVID-19. Germline V lookup: CDR1 KGHSH, CDR2 LQKENI. This CDR3 region has 14 residues. The J segment lost 3 bases and the V segment lost 4 bases, leaving 5 bases of the junction unmatched. Produced via immunoSEQ multiplex PCR; TCRdb's table is partial and in-frame only. The repertoire consists of over 60,000 clones, with under 95% occurring once and the leading ten covering around 1.3%. The sequenced sample consisted of peripheral blood. This receptor was identified in a man aged 60 to 69 with acute or convalescent COVID-19. The rearrangement links TRBV18 to TRBJ2-7, with TRBD1 identical over 8 bases. The CDR3 loop is CASSRTGSFYEQYF. The CDR3, as DNA: TGTGCCAGCTCACGGACAGGGAGTTTCTACGAGCAGTACTTC.